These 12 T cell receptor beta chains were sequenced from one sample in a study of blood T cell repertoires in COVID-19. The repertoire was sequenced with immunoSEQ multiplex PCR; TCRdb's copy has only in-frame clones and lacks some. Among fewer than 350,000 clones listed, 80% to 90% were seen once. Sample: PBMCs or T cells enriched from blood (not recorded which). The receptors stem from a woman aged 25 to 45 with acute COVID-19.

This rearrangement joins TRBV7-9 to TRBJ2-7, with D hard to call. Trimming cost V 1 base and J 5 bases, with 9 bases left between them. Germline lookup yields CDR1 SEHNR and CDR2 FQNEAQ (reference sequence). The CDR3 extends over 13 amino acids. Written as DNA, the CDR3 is TGTGCCAGCAGCTTAGTTCCTAGAGACGAGCAGTACTTC. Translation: CASSLVPRDEQYF.

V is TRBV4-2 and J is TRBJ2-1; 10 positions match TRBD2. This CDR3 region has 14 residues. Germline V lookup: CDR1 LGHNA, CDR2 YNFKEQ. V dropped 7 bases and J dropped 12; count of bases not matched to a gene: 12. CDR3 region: CASMSSGGNIGQFF. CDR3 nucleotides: TGTGCCAGCATGTCTAGCGGGGGTAACATTGGGCAGTTCTTC.

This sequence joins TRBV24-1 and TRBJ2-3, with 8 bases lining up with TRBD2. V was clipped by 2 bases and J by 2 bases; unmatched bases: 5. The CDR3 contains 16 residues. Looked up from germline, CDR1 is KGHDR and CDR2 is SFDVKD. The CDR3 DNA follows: TGTGCCACCAGTGATTCAGTTAGCGGGACCACAGATACGCAGTATTTT. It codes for CATSDSVSGTTDTQYF.

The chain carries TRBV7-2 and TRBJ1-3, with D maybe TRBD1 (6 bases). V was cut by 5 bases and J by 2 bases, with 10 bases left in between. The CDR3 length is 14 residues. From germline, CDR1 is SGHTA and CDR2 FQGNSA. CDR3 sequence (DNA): TGTGCCAGCAGCCCTAACAGGGCTGGAAACACCATATATTTT. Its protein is CASSPNRAGNTIYF.

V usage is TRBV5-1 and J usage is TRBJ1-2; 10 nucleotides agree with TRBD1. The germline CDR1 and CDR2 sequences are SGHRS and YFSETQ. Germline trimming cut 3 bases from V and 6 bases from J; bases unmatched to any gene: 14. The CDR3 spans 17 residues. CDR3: CASSSYSFSGTGDGYTF. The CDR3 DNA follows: TGCGCCAGCAGCTCCTACTCCTTTTCCGGGACAGGGGATGGCTACACCTTC.

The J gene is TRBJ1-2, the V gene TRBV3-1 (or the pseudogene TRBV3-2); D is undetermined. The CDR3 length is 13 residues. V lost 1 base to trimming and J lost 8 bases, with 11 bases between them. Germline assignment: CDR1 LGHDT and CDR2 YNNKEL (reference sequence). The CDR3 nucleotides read TGTGCCAGCAGCCAAGTTTTGATGGGCGGCTACACCTTC. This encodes CASSQVLMGGYTF.

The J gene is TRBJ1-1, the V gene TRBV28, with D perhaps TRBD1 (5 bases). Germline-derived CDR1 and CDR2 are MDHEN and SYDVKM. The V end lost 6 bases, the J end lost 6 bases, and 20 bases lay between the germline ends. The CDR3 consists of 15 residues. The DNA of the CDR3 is TGTGCCAGCAGCCGCCCGGACACCGGCCTATCTGAAGCTTTCTTT. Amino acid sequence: CASSRPDTGLSEAFF.

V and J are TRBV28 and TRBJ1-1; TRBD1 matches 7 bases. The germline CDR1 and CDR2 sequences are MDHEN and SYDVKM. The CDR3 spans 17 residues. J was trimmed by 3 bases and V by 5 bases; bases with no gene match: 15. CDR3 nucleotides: TGTGCCAGCAGTCTAACCCAGGGGGAAGGAGGGGACACTGAAGCTTTCTTT. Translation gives CASSLTQGEGGDTEAFF.

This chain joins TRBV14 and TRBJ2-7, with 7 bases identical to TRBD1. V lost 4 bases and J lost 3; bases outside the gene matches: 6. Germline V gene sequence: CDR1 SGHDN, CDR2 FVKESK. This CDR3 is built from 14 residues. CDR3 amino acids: CASSRWDSYYEQYF. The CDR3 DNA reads TGTGCCAGCAGCCGGTGGGACAGTTACTACGAGCAGTACTTC. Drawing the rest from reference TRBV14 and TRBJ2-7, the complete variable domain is EAGVTQFPSHSVIEKGQTVTLRCDPISGHDNLYWYRRVMGKEIKFLLHFVKESKQDESGMPNNRFLAERTGGTYSTLKVQPAELEDSGVYFCASSRWDSYYEQYFGPGTRLTVT.

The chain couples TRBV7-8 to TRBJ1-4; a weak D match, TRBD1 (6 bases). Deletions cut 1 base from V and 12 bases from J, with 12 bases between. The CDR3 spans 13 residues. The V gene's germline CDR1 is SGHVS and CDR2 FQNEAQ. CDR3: CASSLERQAELFF. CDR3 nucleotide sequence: TGTGCCAGCAGCTTAGAGAGACAGGCCGAACTGTTTTTT. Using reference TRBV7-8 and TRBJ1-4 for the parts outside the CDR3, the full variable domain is GAGVSQSPRYKVAKRGQDVALRCDPISGHVSLFWYQQALGQGPEFLTYFQNEAQLDKSGLPSDRFFAERPEGSVSTLKIQRTQQEDSAVYLCASSLERQAELFFGSGTQLSVL.

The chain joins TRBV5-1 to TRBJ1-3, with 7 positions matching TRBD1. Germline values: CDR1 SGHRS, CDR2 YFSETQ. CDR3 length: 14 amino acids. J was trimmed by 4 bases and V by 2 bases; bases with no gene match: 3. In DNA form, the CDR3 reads TGCGCCAGCAGCTTCGGGACAGAAGGAAACACCATATATTTT. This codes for CASSFGTEGNTIYF.

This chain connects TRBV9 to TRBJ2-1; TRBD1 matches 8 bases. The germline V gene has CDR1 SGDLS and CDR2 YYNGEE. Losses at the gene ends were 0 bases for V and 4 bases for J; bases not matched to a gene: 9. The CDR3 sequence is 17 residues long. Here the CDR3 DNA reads TGTGCCAGCAGCGTAGTCCAGGCAGGGGGCCCTTACAATGAGCAGTTCTTC. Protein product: CASSVVQAGGPYNEQFF.